These T cell receptor beta chains were read from a single sample in a study of B cell selection in AIRE deficiency. TCRdb's table, derived via immunoSEQ multiplex PCR, lists solely in-frame clones and lacks some. Among some 25,000 clones listed, 92% were seen once. Sequencing was carried out using CD4+CD25+ Tregs sorted from PBMCs. These receptors all come from a human donor in good health. Each CDR3 is given with its conserved first and last residue.

V	J	CDR3
TRBV18	TRBJ2-7	CASSPNRGGNEQYF
TRBV10-2	TRBJ1-2	CASRDPTYGYTF
TRBV2	TRBJ2-1	CASDQQGAYNEQFF
TRBV13	TRBJ2-7	CASSPGTVGDEQYF
TRBV10-1	TRBJ2-2	CASTPGQGAGELFF
TRBV6-6	TRBJ1-3	CASSSVSSGNTIYF
TRBV14	TRBJ2-2	CASSQEHGELFF
TRBV6-1	TRBJ1-1	CASTRGDTEAFF
TRBV25-1	TRBJ2-5	CASSEGGWKGQETQYF
TRBV21-1	TRBJ2-7	CASKGTGDNEQYF
TRBV5-1	TRBJ2-5	CASSFRTGTSETQYF
TRBV7-9	TRBJ1-5	CASSYDGGDQPQHF
TRBV4-3	TRBJ2-5	CASSQTQGAWETQYF
TRBV6-1	TRBJ1-2	CASSEAGGPYGYTF
TRBV18	TRBJ2-1	CASSYRDYNEQFF
TRBV4-1	TRBJ2-2	CASSQERGGLTGELFF
TRBV6-5	TRBJ2-7	CASSYGAEQYF
TRBV6-6	TRBJ1-6	CASSWGAYSPLHF
TRBV10-1	TRBJ2-3	CASSDGSGGTLWGTDTQYF
TRBV5-1	TRBJ2-5	CASSLPRLETQYF
TRBV25-1	TRBJ2-6	CASSSVAGGANVLTF
TRBV10-3	TRBJ2-1	CAISESFSEQFF
TRBV10-1	TRBJ1-1	CASSEQQNTEAFF
TRBV25-1	TRBJ2-1	CASSEFNAGGGEQFF
TRBV12-5	TRBJ1-1	CASGLALSNTEAFF
TRBV7-9	TRBJ1-5	CASSLGAGSRNQPQHF
TRBV11-2	TRBJ2-7	CASSSGLASNEQYF
TRBV28	TRBJ1-5	CASSLQGWGNQPQHF
TRBV5-1	TRBJ1-4	CASSPQGSFGEKLFF
TRBV5-1	TRBJ1-3	CASSLGAMASGNTIYF
TRBV7-9	TRBJ1-4	CASSLVGTGINEKLFF
TRBV7-6	TRBJ1-5	CASSLLGGGLRQPQHF
TRBV10-3	TRBJ2-5	CAIREHYQGETQYF
TRBV7-8	TRBJ1-3	CASSWGSSGNTIYF
TRBV11-2	TRBJ1-1	CASSLELHIPNTEAFF
TRBV18	TRBJ2-7	CASSATSYEQYF
TRBV5-8	TRBJ1-1	CASSPGSLNTEAFF
TRBV15	TRBJ2-7	CATSRGTTSGGAYEQYF
TRBV19	TRBJ1-6	CASSTSGTSSYNSPLHF
TRBV7-2	TRBJ1-5	CASSLGDYSNQPQHF
TRBV7-2	TRBJ1-2	CASSFREPGSYGYTF